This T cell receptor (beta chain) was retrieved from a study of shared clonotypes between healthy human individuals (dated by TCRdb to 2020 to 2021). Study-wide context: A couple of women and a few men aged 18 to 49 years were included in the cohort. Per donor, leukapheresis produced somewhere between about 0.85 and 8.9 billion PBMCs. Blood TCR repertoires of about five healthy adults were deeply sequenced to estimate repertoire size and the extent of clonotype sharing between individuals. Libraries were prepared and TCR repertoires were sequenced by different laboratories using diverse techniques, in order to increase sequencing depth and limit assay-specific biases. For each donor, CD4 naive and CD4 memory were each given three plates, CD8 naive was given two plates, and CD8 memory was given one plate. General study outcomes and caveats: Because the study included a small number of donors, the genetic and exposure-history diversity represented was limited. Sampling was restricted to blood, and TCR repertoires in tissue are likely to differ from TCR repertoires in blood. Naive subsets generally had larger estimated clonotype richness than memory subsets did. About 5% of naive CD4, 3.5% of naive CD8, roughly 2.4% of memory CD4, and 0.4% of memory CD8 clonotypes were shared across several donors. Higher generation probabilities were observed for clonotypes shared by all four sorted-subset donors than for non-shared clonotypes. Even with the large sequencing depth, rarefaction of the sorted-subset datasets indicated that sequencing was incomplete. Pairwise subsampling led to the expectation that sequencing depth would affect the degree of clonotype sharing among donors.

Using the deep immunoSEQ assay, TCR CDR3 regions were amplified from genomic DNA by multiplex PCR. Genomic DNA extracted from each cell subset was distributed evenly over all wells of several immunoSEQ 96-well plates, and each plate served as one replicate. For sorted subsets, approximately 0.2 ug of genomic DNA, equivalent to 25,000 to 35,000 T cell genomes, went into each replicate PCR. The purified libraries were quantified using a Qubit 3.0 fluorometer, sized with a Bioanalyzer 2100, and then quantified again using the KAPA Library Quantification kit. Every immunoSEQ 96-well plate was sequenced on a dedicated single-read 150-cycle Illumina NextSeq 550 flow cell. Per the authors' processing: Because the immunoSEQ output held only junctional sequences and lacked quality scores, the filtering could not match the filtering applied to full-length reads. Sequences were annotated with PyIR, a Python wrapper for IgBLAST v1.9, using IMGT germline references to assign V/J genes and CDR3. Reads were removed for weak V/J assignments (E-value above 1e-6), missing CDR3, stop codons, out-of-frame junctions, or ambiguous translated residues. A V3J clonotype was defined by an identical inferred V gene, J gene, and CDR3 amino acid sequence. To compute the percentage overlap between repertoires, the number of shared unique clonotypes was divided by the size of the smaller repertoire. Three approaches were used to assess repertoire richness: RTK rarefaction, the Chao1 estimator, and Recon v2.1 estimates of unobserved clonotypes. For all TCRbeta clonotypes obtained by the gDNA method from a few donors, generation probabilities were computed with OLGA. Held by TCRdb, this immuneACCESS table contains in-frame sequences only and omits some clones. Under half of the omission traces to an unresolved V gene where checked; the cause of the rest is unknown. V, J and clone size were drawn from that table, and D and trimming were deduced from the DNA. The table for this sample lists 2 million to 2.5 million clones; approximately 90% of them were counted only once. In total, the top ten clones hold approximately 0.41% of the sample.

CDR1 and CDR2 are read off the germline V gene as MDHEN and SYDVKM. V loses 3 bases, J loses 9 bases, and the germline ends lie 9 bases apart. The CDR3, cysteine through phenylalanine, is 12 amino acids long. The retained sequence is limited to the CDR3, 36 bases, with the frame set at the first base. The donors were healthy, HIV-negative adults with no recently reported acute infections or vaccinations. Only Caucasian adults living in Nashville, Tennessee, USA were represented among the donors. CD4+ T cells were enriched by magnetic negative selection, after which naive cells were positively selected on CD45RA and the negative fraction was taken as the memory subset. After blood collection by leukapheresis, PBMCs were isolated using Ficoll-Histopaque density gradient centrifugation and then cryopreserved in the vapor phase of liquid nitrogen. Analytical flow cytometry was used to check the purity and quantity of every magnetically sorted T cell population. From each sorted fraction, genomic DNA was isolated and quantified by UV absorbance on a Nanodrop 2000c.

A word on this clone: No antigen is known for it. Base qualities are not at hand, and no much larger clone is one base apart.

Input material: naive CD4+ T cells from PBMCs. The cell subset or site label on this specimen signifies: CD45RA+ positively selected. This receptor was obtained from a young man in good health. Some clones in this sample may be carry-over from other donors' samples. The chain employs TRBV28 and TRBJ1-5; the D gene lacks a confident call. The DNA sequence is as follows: TGTGCCAGCAGTTTTCAAGTTCGGCCCCAGCATTTT. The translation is CASSFQVRPQHF.